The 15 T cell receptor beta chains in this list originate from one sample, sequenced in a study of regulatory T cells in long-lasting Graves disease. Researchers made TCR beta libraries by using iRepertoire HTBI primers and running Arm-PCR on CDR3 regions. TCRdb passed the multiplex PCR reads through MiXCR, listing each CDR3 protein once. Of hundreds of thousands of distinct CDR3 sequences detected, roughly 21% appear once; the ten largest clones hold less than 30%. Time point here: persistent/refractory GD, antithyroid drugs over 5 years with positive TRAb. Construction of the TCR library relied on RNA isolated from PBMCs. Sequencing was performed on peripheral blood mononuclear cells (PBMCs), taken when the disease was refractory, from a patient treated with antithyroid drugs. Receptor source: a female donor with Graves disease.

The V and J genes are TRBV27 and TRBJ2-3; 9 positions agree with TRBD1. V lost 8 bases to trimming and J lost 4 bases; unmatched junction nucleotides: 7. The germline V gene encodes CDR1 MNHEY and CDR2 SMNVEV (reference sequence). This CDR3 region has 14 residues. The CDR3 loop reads CASRDRDFSDTQYF. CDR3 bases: TGTGCCAGCCGGGACAGGGATTTTTCAGATACGCAGTATTTT.

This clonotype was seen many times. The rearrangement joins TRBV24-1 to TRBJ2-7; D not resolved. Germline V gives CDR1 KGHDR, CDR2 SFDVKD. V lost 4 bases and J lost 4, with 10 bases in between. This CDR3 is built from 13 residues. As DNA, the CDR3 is TGTGCCACCAGTGACGGAGCCGCGTACGAGCAGTACTTC. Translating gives CATSDGAAYEQYF.

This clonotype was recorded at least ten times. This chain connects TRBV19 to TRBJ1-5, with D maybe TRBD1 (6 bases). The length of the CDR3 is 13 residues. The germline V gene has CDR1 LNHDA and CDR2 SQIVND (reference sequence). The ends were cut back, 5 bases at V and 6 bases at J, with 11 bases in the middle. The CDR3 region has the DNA TGTGCCAGTAGTTACGGCAGGGGTCAGCCCCAGCATTTT. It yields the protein CASSYGRGQPQHF.

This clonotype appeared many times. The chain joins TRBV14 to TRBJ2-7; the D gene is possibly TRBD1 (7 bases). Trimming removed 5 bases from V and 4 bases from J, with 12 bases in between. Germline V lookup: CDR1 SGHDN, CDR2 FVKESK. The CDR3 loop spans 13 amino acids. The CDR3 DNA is TGTGCCAGCAGCATGACAGGGAGGTACGAGCAGTACTTC. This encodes CASSMTGRYEQYF.

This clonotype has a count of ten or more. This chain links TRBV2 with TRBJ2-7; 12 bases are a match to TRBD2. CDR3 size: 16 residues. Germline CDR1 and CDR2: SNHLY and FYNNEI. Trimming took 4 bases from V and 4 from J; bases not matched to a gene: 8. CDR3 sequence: CASSALLAGGGYEQYF. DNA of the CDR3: TGTGCCAGCAGTGCCTTACTAGCGGGAGGAGGGTACGAGCAGTACTTC.

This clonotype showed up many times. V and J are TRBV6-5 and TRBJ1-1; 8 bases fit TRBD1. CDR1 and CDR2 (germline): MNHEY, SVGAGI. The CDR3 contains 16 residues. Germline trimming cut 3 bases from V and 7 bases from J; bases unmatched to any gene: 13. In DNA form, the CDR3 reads TGTGCCAGCAGTTATTTTAACGGTGACAGGGGTAATGAAGCTTTCTTT. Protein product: CASSYFNGDRGNEAFF.

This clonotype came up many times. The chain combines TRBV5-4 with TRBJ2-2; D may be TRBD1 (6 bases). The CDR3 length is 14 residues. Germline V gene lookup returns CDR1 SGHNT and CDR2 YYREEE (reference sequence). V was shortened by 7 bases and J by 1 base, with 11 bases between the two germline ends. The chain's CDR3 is CASSPQGNTGELFF. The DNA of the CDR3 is TGTGCCAGCTCACCACAGGGGAACACCGGGGAGCTGTTTTTT.

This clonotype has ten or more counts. Here the CDR3 reads CASSAGLLPNEKLFF. CDR3 coding DNA: TGTGCCAGCAGCGCCGGGCTTCTCCCAAATGAAAAACTGTTTTTT. The gene calls are TRBV11-2 and TRBJ1-4, with unresolved D. Trimming took off 5 bases at V and 5 bases at J, with 15 bases between the two ends. Per the germline V gene, CDR1 is SGHAT and CDR2 is FQNNGV. CDR3 size: 15 residues.

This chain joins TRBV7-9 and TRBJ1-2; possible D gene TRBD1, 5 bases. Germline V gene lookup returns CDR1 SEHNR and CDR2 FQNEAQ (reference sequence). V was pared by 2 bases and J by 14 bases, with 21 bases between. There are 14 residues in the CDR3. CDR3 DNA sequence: TGTGCCAGCAGCTTAAACCCCATGACTGGGCAGGGAACCTTC. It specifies CASSLNPMTGQGTF.

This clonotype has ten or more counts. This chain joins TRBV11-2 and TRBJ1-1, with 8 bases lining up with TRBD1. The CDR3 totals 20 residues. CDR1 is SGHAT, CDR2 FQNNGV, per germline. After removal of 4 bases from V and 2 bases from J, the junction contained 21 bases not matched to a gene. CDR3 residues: CASSSTKPFSRDRRNTEAFF. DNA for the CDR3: TGTGCCAGCAGCTCAACAAAACCCTTTAGCCGGGACAGGAGAAACACTGAAGCTTTCTTT.

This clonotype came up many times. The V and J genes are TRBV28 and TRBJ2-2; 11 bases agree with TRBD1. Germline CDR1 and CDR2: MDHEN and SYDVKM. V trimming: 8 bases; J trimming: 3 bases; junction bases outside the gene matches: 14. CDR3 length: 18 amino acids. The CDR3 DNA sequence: TGTGCCAGCTCCCCTCCTCTGGGGACAGGGGGGTACACCGGGGAGCTGTTTTTT. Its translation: CASSPPLGTGGYTGELFF. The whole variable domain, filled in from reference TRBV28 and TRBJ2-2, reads DVKVTQSSRYLVKRTGEKVFLECVQDMDHENMFWYRQDPGLGLRLIYFSYDVKMKEKGDIPEGYSVSREKKERFSLILESASTNQTSMYLCASSPPLGTGGYTGELFFGEGSRLTVL.

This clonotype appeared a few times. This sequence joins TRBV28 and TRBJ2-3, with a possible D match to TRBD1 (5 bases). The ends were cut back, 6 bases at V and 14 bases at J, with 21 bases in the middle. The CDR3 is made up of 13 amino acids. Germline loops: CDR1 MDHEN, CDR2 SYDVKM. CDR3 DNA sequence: TGTGCCAGCAGCGATCACACGCTAACGACAGCGTATTTT. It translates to CASSDHTLTTAYF.

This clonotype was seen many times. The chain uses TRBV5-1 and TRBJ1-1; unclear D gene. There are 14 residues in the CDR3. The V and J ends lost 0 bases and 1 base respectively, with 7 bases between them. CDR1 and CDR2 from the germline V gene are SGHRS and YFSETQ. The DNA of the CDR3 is TGCGCCAGCAGCTTGGACGGTAAGAACACTGAAGCTTTCTTT. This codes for CASSLDGKNTEAFF.

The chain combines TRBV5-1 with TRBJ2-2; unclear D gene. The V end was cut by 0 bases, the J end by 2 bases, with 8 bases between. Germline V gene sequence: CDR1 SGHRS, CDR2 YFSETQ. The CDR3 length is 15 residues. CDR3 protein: CASSLGALNTGELFF. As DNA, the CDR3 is TGCGCCAGCAGCTTGGGTGCCTTAAACACCGGGGAGCTGTTTTTT.

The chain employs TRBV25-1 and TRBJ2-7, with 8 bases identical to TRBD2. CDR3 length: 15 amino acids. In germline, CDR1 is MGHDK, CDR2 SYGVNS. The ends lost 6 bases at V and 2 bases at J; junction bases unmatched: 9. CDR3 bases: TGTGCCAGCAGCCGCGGGAGGACCGCTACCTACGAGCAGTACTTC. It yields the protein CASSRGRTATYEQYF.